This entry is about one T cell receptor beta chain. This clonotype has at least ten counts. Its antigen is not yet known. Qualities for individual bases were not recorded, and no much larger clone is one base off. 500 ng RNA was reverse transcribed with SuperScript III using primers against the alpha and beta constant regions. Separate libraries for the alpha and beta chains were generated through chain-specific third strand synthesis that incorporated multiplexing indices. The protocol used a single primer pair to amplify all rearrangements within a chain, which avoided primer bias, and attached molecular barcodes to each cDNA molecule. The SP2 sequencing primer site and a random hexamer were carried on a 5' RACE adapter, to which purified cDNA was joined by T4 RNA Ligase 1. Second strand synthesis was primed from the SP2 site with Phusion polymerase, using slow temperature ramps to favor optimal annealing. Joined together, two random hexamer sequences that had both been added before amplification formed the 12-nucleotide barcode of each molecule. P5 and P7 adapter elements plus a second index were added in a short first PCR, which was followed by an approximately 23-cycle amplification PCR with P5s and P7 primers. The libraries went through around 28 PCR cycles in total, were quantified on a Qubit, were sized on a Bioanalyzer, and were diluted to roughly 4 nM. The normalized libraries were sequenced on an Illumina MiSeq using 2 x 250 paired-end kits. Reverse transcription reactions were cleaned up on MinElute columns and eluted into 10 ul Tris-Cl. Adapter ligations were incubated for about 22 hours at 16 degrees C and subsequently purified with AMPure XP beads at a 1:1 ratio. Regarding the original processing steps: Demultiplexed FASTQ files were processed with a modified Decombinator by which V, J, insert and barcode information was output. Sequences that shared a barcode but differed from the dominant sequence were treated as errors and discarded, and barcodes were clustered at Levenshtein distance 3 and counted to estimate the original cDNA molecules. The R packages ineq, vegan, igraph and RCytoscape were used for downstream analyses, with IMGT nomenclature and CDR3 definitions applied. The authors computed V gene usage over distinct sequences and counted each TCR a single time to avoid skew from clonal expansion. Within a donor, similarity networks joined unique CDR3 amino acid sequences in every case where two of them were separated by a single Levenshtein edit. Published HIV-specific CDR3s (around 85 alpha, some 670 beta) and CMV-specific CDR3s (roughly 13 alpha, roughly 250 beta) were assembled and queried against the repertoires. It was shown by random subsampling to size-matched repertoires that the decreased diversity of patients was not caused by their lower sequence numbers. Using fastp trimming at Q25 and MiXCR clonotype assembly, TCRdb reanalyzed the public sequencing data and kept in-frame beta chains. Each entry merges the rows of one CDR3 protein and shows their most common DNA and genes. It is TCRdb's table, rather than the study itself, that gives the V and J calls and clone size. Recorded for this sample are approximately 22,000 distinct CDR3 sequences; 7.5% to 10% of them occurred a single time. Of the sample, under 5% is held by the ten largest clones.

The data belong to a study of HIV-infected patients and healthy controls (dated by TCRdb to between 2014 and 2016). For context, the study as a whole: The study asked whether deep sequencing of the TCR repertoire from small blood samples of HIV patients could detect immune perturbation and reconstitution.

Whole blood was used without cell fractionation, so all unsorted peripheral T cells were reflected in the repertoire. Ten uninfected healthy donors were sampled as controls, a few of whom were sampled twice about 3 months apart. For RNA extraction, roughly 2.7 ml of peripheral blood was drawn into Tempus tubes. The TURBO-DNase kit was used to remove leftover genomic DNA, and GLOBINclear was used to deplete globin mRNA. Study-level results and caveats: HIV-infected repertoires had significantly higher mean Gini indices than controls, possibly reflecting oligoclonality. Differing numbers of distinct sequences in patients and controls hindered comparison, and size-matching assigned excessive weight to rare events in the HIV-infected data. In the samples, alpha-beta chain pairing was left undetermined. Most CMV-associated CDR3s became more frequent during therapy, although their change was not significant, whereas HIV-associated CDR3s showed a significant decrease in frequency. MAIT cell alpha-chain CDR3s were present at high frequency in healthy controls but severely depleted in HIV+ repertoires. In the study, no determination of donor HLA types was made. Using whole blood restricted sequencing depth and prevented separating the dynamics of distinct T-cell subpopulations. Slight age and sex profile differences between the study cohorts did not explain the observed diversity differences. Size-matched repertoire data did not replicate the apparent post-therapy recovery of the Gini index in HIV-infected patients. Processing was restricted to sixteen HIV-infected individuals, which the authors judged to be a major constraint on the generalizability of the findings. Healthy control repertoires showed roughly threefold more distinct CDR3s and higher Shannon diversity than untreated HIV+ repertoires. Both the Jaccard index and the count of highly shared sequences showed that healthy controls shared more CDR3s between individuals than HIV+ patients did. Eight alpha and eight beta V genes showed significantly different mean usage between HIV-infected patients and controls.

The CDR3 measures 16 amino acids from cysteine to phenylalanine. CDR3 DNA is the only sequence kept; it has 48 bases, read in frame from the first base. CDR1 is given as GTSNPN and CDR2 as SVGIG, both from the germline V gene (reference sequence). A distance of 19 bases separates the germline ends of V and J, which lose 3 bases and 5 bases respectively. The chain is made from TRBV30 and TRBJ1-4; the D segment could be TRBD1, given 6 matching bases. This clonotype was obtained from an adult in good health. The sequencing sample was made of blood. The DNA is TGTGCCTGGAGCCCTGGGTGGGGGCGAAGAAATGAAAAACTGTTTTTT. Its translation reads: CAWSPGWGRRNEKLFF.